This T cell receptor (beta chain) was sequenced for a study of T-cell memory formation after mild COVID-19. Overall study findings and caveats: Those CD4+ clones that contracted were mainly in CM and EM (CD8+ ones in EMRA).

With constant-segment primers, 5'RACE yielded cDNA libraries of TCR alpha and TCR beta that carried sample barcodes and UMIs. MiXCR, run by TCRdb on the 5' RACE reads, gives a single entry per CDR3 protein. Here the sample spans around 300,000 distinct CDR3 sequences, roughly 13% being singletons. This clonotype was counted a few times. The antigen is unknown. CDR1 and CDR2 from the germline V gene are LNHDA and SQIVND (reference sequence). Between the trimmed V and J ends, which lost 3 bases and 4 bases, there was a span of 13 bases. This CDR3 has 15 amino acids. The chain is built from TRBV19 and TRBJ1-5; weak D call: TRBD1 (6 bases). The sequence derives from a young man who had mild COVID-19 (a few samples of this study predate the infection). Cell type and time point are not known. Source material: PBMCs or a T cell subset sorted from them (not recorded which). The CDR3 here is CASSMTGGANQPQHF. The CDR3 DNA reads TGTGCCAGTAGTATGACAGGAGGGGCAAATCAGCCCCAGCATTTT.